This T cell receptor beta chain was observed in a study of blood T cells in healthy people across ages. Whole-study results and caveats: TCR beta diversity correlated strongly with naive T cell percentage. The recorded TCR beta diversity per million T cells decreased in a roughly linear manner with age. Expanded clonotype shifts may have been confounded, as the donors had an unknown CMV status. Comparison with aged donors showed that long-lived donors had more naive CD4+ cells and higher diversity.

Turning to this clonotype: Its antigen is not known.

Combining a sample-barcoded 5' primer with a J-beta primer mix, a second PCR ran for about 7 to 12 cycles. TCRdb used MiXCR to reprocess the 5' RACE reads, holding one entry per CDR3 protein. The table includes 1.5 million to 2 million distinct CDR3 sequences, around 35% detected once. The sequencing input was blood. This receptor was identified in a woman in her twenties or thirties in good health.

The CDR3 reads CASRTGTSRKTQYF. Here the CDR3 DNA reads TGTGCCAGCAGAACTGGGACTAGCAGGAAGACCCAGTACTTC. The chain recombines TRBV28 with TRBJ2-5; 9 positions match TRBD2. In germline, CDR1 is MDHEN, CDR2 SYDVKM. The CDR3 runs to 14 residues. The junction had 8 bases not matched to a gene; V was cut back by 6 bases and J by 6 bases.